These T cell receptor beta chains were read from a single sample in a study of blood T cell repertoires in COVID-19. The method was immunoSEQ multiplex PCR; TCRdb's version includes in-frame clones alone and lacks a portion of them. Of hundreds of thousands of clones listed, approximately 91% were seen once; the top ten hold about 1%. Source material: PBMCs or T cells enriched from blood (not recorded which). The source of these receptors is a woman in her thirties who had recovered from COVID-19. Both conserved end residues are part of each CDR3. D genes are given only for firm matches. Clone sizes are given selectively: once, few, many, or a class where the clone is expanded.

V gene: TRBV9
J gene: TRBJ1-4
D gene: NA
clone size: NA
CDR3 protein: CASSVGREDEKLFF
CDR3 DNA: TGTGCCAGCAGCGTAGGCAGGGAGGATGAAAAACTGTTTTTT

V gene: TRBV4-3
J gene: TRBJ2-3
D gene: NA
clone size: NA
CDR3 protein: CASSQDGRQGLTDTQYF
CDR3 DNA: TGCGCCAGCAGCCAAGACGGGAGACAGGGCCTTACAGATACGCAGTATTTT

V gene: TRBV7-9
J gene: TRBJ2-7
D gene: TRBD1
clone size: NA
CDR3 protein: CASSDRDRGRYEQYF
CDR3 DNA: TGTGCCAGCAGCGACAGGGACAGGGGGCGGTACGAGCAGTACTTC

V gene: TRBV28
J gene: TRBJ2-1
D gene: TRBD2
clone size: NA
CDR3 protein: CASSRTSGLYNEQFF
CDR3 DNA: TGTGCCAGCAGCCGGACTAGCGGACTCTACAATGAGCAGTTCTTC

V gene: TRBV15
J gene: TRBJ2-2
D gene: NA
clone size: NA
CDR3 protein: CATSRDLAGVGGELFF
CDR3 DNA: TGTGCCACCAGCAGAGATCTCGCAGGGGTGGGCGGGGAGCTGTTTTTT

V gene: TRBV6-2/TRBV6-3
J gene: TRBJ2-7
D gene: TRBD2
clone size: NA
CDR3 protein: CASSYLGLVYEQYF
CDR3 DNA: TGTGCCAGCAGTTACTTGGGACTAGTCTACGAGCAGTACTTC

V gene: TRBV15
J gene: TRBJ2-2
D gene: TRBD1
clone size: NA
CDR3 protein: CATSIHRGGGELFF
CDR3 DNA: TGTGCCACCAGCATACACAGGGGTGGCGGGGAGCTGTTTTTT

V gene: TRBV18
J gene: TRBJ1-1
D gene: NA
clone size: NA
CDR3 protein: CASSPPRGEVGLDTEAFF
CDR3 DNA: TGTGCCAGCTCACCACCTCGGGGGGAGGTCGGTTTGGACACTGAAGCTTTCTTT

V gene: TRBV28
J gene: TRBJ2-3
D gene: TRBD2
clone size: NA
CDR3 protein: CASSGLAGDTDTQYF
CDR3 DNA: TGTGCCAGCAGCGGGCTAGCGGGGGACACAGATACGCAGTATTTT

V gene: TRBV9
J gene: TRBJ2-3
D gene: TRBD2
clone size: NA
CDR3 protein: CASSVVGRGDTQYF
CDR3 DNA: TGTGCCAGCAGCGTAGTGGGGCGGGGGGATACGCAGTATTTT

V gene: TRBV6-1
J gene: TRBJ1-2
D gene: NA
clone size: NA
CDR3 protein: CASSEARGSGYTF
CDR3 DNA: TGTGCCAGCAGTGAAGCGCGGGGCAGTGGCTACACCTTC

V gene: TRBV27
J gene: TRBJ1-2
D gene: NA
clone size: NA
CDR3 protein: CASSPNSGPRTF
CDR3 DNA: TGTGCCAGCAGTCCGAACTCAGGGCCCCGCACCTTC

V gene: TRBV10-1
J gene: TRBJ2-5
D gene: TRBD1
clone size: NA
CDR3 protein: CASSRTGGLGETQYF
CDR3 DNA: TGCGCCAGCAGTCGAACAGGGGGGCTGGGAGAGACCCAGTACTTC

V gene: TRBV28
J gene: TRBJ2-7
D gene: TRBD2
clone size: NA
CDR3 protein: CASSLNSGELYEQYF
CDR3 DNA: TGTGCCAGCAGTTTAAATAGCGGGGAGCTCTACGAGCAGTACTTC

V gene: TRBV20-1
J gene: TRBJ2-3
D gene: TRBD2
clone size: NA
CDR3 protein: CSASPLAGDTDTQYF
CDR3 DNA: TGCAGTGCTAGTCCACTAGCGGGAGACACAGATACGCAGTATTTT

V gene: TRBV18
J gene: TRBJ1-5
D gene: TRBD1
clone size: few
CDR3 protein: CASSPGDRDHQPQHF
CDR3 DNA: TGTGCCAGCTCACCAGGCGACAGGGATCATCAGCCCCAGCATTTT

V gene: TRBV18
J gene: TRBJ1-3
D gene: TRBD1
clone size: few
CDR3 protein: CASSPQGASGNTIYF
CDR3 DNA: TGTGCCAGCTCACCCCAGGGGGCCTCTGGAAACACCATATATTTT

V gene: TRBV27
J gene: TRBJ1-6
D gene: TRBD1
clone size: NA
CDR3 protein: CASSKDRGYSPLHF
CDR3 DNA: TGTGCCAGCAGTAAAGACAGGGGGTACTCACCCCTCCACTTT

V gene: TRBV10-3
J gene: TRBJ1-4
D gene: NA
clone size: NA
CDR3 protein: CAIRAGDTNEKLFF
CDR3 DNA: TGTGCCATCAGAGCAGGGGACACTAATGAAAAACTGTTTTTT

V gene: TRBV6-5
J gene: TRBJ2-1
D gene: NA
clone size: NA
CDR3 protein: CASSTITQGTEQFF
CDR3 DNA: TGTGCCAGCAGTACCATTACTCAGGGTACGGAGCAGTTCTTC

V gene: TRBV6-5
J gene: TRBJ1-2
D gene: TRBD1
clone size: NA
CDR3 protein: CASSQTGPNYGYTF
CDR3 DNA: TGTGCCAGCAGCCAGACAGGGCCTAACTATGGCTACACCTTC

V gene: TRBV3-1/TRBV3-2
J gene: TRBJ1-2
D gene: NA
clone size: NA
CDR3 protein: CASSQGEYGYTF
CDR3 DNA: TGTGCCAGCAGCCAAGGGGAGTATGGCTACACCTTC

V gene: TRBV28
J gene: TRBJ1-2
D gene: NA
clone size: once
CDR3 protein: CASSPMGAGYTF
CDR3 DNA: TGTGCCAGCAGTCCCATGGGGGCTGGCTACACCTTC

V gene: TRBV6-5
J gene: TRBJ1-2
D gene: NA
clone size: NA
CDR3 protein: CASNPGFYGYTF
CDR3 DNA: TGTGCCAGCAACCCAGGCTTCTATGGCTACACCTTC

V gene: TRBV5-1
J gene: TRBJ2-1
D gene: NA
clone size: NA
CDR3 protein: CASSERRVGQFF
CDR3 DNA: TGCGCCAGCAGCGAAAGGAGGGTAGGGCAGTTCTTC

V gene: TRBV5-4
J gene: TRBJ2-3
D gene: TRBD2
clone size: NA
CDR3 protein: CASSRLAGGLEDTQYF
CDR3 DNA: TGTGCCAGCAGCAGACTAGCGGGAGGGCTGGAAGATACGCAGTATTTT

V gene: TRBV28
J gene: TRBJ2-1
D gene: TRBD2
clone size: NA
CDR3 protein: CASSLKGLAVYNEQFF
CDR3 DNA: TGTGCCAGCAGTTTAAAGGGACTAGCGGTGTACAATGAGCAGTTCTTC

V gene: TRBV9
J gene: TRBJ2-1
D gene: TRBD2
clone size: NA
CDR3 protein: CASSGSGKTYNEQFF
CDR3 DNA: TGTGCCAGCAGCGGTAGCGGGAAAACCTACAATGAGCAGTTCTTC

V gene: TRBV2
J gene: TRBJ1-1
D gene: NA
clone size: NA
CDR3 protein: CASSPPGGRSNTEAFF
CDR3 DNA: TGTGCCAGCAGCCCACCGGGGGGACGGTCGAACACTGAAGCTTTCTTT

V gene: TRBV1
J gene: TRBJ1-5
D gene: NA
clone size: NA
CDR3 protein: CTSSQPSGGVGNQPQHF
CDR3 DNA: TGCACCAGCAGCCAACCCTCGGGGGGGGTTGGCAATCAGCCCCAGCATTTT

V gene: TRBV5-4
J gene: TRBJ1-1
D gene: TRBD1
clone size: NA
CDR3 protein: CASSLEGQATEAFF
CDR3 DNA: TGTGCCAGCAGCTTGGAGGGACAGGCCACTGAAGCTTTCTTT

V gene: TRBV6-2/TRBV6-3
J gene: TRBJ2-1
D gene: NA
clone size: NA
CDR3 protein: CASSSTTRPSNEQFF
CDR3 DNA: TGTGCCAGCAGTTCGACGACTAGACCGAGCAATGAGCAGTTCTTC

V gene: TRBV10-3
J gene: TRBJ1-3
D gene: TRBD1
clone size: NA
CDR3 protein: CAIREDRAGNTIYF
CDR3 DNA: TGTGCCATCAGGGAGGACAGGGCTGGAAACACCATATATTTT

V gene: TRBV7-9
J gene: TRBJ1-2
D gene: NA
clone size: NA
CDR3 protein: CASSLDRGLSERGNYGYTF
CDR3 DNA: TGTGCCAGCAGCTTGGACCGAGGACTCTCCGAGCGGGGAAACTATGGCTACACCTTC

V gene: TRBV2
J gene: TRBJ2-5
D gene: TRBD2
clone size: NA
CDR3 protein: CATRTSQETQYF
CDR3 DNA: TGTGCCACCAGGACTAGCCAAGAGACCCAGTACTTC

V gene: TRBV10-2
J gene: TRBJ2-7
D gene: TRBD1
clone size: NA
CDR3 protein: CASSAPETGSYEQYF
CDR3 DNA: TGCGCCAGCAGTGCCCCGGAGACAGGGTCCTACGAGCAGTACTTC

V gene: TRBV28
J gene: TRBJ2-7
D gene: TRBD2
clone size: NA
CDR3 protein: CASSLMGLAGDSYEQYF
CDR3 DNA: TGTGCCAGCAGTTTAATGGGACTAGCGGGAGATTCCTACGAGCAGTACTTC

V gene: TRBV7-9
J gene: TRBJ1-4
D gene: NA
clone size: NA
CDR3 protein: CASSFQGGNEKLFF
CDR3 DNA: TGTGCCAGCAGCTTTCAGGGAGGAAATGAAAAACTGTTTTTT

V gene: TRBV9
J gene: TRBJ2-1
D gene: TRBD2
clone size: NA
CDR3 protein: CASSVATRAGASDEQFF
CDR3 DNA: TGTGCCAGCAGCGTAGCTACGAGGGCGGGAGCGTCGGATGAGCAGTTCTTC

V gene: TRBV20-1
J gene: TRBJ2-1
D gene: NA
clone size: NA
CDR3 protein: CSAIVREQFF
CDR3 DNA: TGCAGTGCTATTGTACGGGAGCAGTTCTTC

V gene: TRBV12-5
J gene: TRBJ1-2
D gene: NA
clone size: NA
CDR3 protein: CASGKDSTYGYTF
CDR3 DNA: TGTGCTAGTGGCAAAGACAGTACCTATGGCTACACCTTC

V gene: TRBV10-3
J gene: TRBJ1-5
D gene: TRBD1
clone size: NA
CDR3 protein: CAISAGQDSNQPQHF
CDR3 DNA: TGTGCCATCAGCGCCGGACAGGATAGCAATCAGCCCCAGCATTTT

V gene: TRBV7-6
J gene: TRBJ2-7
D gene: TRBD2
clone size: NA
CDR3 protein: CASSLAGEREGRYEQYF
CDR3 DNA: TGTGCCAGCAGCTTAGCGGGGGAGCGGGAGGGCCGGTACGAGCAGTACTTC

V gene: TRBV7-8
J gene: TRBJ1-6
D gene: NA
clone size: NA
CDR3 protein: CASSFGQGNSPLHF
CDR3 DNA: TGTGCCAGCAGCTTCGGGCAGGGGAATTCACCCCTCCACTTT

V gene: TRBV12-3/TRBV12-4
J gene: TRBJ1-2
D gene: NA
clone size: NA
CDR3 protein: CASSLPTVGYTF
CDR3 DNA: TGTGCCAGCAGTTTGCCGACAGTCGGCTACACCTTC

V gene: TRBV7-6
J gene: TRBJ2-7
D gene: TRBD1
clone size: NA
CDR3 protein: CASSSPTGQDSYEQYF
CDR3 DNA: TGTGCCAGCAGCTCCCCTACGGGACAGGACTCCTACGAGCAGTACTTC

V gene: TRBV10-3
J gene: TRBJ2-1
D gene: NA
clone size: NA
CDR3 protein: CAITPLGGDKSQQFF
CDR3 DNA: TGTGCCATCACCCCCCTGGGAGGGGACAAATCACAGCAGTTCTTC

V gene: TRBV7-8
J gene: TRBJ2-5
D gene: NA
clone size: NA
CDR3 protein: CASSLRAEGFQETQYF
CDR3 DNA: TGTGCCAGCAGCTTAAGGGCGGAGGGGTTCCAAGAGACCCAGTACTTC

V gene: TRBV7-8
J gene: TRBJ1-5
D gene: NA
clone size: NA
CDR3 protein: CASSLETYGNQPQHF
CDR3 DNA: TGTGCCAGCAGCTTAGAGACATACGGCAATCAGCCCCAGCATTTT

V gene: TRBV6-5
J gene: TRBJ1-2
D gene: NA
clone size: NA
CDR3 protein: CASSYPTGGSYGYTF
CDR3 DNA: TGTGCCAGCAGTTACCCGACGGGGGGGAGCTATGGCTACACCTTC

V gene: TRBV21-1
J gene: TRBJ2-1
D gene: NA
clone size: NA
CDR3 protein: CASSETRPVRNEQFF
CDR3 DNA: TGTGCCAGCAGCGAAACCCGACCGGTCAGGAATGAGCAGTTCTTC

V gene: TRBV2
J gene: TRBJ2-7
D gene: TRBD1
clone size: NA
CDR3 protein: CASSDGTGGREQYF
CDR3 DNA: TGTGCCAGCAGTGACGGGACAGGGGGCAGAGAGCAGTACTTC

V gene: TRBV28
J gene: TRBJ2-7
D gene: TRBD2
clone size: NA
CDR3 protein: CASSPRGDVYEQYF
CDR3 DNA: TGTGCCAGCAGTCCGCGGGGGGATGTCTACGAGCAGTACTTC

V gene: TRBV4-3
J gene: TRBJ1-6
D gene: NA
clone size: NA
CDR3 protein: CASSYGNLPLHF
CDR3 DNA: TGCGCCAGCAGCTATGGCAACCTACCCCTCCACTTT

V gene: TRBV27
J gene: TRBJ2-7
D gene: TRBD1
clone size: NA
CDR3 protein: CASSSQGAQAYEQYF
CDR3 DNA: TGTGCCAGCAGTTCCCAGGGGGCTCAGGCCTACGAGCAGTACTTC

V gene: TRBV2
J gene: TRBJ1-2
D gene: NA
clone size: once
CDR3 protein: CASNPLGTPYGYTF
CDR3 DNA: TGTGCCAGCAACCCCTTGGGGACACCCTATGGCTACACCTTC